This TCR beta chain emerged from a study of blood T cells in healthy people across ages. General observations from the study: Donors of long life had a larger count of naive CD4+ cells and greater diversity than aged donors.

There are 15 residues in the CDR3. V was pared by 4 bases and J by 4 bases, with 17 bases between. The germline V gene encodes CDR1 SGHRS and CDR2 YFSETQ. A second PCR, run for about 7 to 12 cycles, used a sample-barcoded 5' primer plus a J-beta primer mix. All cDNA molecules were each tagged by a template-switch adaptor with 12 random nucleotides. TCRdb itself ran the 5' RACE reads through MiXCR, one entry per CDR3 protein. This table has about 1.5 million distinct CDR3 sequences, 40% to 45% appearing once. The authors isolated at least 7 million PBMCs per sample. Extraction yielded at least 6 micrograms of total RNA per sample. In regard to this clonotype: Its antigen is undetermined.

This clonotype was obtained from a woman under 30 in good health. The chain is built from TRBV5-1 and TRBJ1-2; D remains ambiguous. Source material: blood. CDR3 bases: TGCGCCAGCAGCCGGGAAGAAGGCTCTAGCTATGGCTACACCTTC. Its translation: CASSREEGSSYGYTF.